Listed here are 27 T cell receptor beta chains from one sample, sequenced in a study of blood T cell repertoires in COVID-19. Libraries were prepared by immunoSEQ multiplex PCR; TCRdb keeps only in-frame clonotypes and omits some of them. Of under 150,000 clones in the sample, around 82% are singletons; the top ten hold under 4.5%. Sequencing was done on a sample of PBMCs or T cells enriched from blood (not recorded which). The receptors originated from a middle-aged man in a cohort exposed to, infected with or recovered from COVID-19 (not recorded which).

The genes are TRBV7-2 and TRBJ1-2; 10 positions match TRBD1. CDR1 and CDR2 from the germline V gene are SGHTA and FQGNSA. CDR3 length equals 17 residues. Losses at the gene ends were 2 bases for V and 3 bases for J; bases not matched to a gene: 9. Here the CDR3 reads CASSLSAWDRGDYGYTF. In DNA form, the CDR3 reads TGTGCCAGCAGCTTATCCGCATGGGACAGGGGAGACTATGGCTACACCTTC.

The chain employs TRBV5-1 and TRBJ2-7; 12 bases line up with TRBD2. Germline values: CDR1 SGHRS, CDR2 YFSETQ. The CDR3 has 15 residues. After removal of 4 bases from V and 1 base from J, the junction contained 3 bases not matched to a gene. The CDR3 is CASSTGTSGSYEQYF. As DNA, the CDR3 is TGCGCCAGCAGCACCGGGACTAGCGGGTCCTACGAGCAGTACTTC. Looking up the rest from reference TRBV5-1 and TRBJ2-7 gives the full variable domain: KAGVTQTPRYLIKTRGQQVTLSCSPISGHRSVSWYQQTPGQGLQFLFEYFSETQRNKGNFPGRFSGRQFSNSRSEMNVSTLELGDSALYLCASSTGTSGSYEQYFGPGTRLTVT.

This chain joins TRBV5-4 and TRBJ2-5, with D tentatively TRBD2 (6 bases). Germline lookup yields CDR1 SGHNT and CDR2 YYREEE (reference sequence). This CDR3 is 13 amino acids long. The V gene lost 7 bases and the J gene lost 1 base, with 11 bases spanning the gap. This CDR3 reads CASLLRGQETQYF. Written as DNA, the CDR3 is TGTGCCAGCCTCCTGCGGGGCCAAGAGACCCAGTACTTC.

The gene calls are TRBV18 and TRBJ2-1; TRBD2 agrees at 9 bases. The V gene's germline CDR1 is KGHSH and CDR2 LQKENI. The CDR3 spans 15 residues. Trimming cost V 3 bases and J 7 bases; bases outside gene matches: 7. The CDR3 is CASSPGREGSNEQFF. Here the CDR3 DNA reads TGTGCCAGCTCACCGGGGCGGGAGGGCTCGAATGAGCAGTTCTTC.

Only a few counts were recorded for this clone. Different DNA sequences within this sample yield the same CDR3. This rearrangement joins TRBV3-1 (or the pseudogene TRBV3-2) to TRBJ2-6; TRBD2 is a possible D gene (6 bases). This CDR3 region has 16 residues. Germline V CDR1 and CDR2: LGHDT, YNNKEL (reference sequence). Trimming shortened V by 0 bases and J by 4 bases, and 10 bases separated the two germline ends. CDR3 nucleotide sequence: TGTGCCAGCAGCCAAGATCTGGGACTCGGGGCCAACGTCCTGACTTTC. Its translation: CASSQDLGLGANVLTF.

This chain joins TRBV13 and TRBJ2-3; 8 bases map to TRBD2. Germline CDR1 and CDR2: PRHDT and FYEKMQ (reference sequence). Trimming removed 0 bases from V and 3 bases from J; junction bases left unmatched: 5. The CDR3 covers 16 residues. The CDR3: CASSLGAGVVTDTQYF. The CDR3 nucleotides read TGTGCCAGCAGCTTAGGAGCGGGAGTGGTGACAGATACGCAGTATTTT. The whole variable domain, filled in from reference TRBV13 and TRBJ2-3, reads AAGVIQSPRHLIKEKRETATLKCYPIPRHDTVYWYQQGPGQDPQFLISFYEKMQSDKGSIPDRFSAQQFSDYHSELNMSSLELGDSALYFCASSLGAGVVTDTQYFGPGTRLTVL.

The V gene is TRBV28, the J gene TRBJ2-4; 8 positions agree with TRBD1. J lost 0 bases, V lost 5 bases, and 6 bases had no gene match. CDR1 and CDR2 (germline): MDHEN, SYDVKM. This CDR3 region has 16 residues. In DNA form, the CDR3 reads TGTGCCAGCAGTCATACAGGGGGAATAGCCAAAAACATTCAGTACTTC. It codes for CASSHTGGIAKNIQYF.

This clone appeared a few times. The CDR3 DNA sequence: TGTGCCAGCAGCTTGGGGACCGGGACAGGGGGCACTGAAGCTTTCTTT. Its protein is CASSLGTGTGGTEAFF. The chain uses TRBV7-6 and TRBJ1-1, with TRBD1 matching 11 bases. The CDR3 runs 16 residues. The junction had 7 bases not matched to a gene; V was cut back by 3 bases and J by 4 bases. Germline V gene lookup returns CDR1 SGHVS and CDR2 FNYEAQ.

In DNA, the CDR3 is TGTGCCAGCAGTTTAGCGGGAGCAGGGTACGAGCAGTACTTC. Translated, it gives CASSLAGAGYEQYF. V and J are TRBV28 and TRBJ2-7; 7 bases match TRBD2. This CDR3 is 14 amino acids long. The germline V gene encodes CDR1 MDHEN and CDR2 SYDVKM. J was trimmed by 4 bases and V by 2 bases; bases with no gene match: 5.

The chain employs TRBV19 and TRBJ2-1, with 9 bases matching TRBD2. The CDR3 loop spans 19 amino acids. Germline CDR1 is LNHDA and CDR2 is SQIVND (reference sequence). Trimming cost V 7 bases and J 0 bases; bases outside gene matches: 16. CDR3 bases: TGTGCCAGTACCTCGAGGGAACTAGCGGGCCTGAGCTCCTACAATGAGCAGTTCTTC. Protein sequence: CASTSRELAGLSSYNEQFF.

V and J are TRBV24-1 and TRBJ2-1; D uncertain. Trimming pared 8 bases from V and 7 bases from J, leaving 11 bases between. Germline lookup yields CDR1 KGHDR and CDR2 SFDVKD. This CDR3 is 12 amino acids long. The DNA of the CDR3 is TGTGCCACCAATAAACTTAGTAATGAGCAGTTCTTC. It specifies CATNKLSNEQFF.

The chain employs TRBV3-1 (or the pseudogene TRBV3-2) and TRBJ2-1; D is ambiguous. V shed 3 bases and J shed 7 bases, with 13 bases lying between them. From germline, CDR1 is LGHDT and CDR2 YNNKEL (reference sequence). This CDR3 spans 14 amino acids. As DNA, the CDR3 is TGTGCCAGCAGCCATAGAGGCTACCGGAATGAGCAGTTCTTC. Translating gives CASSHRGYRNEQFF.

The V and J genes are TRBV10-3 and TRBJ2-3, with D possibly TRBD2 on 7 matching bases. Trimming removed 2 bases from V and 8 bases from J, with 11 bases in between. Germline lookup yields CDR1 ENHRY and CDR2 SYGVKD. The CDR3 spans 13 residues. CDR3 region: CAISEGGGGTQYF. Here the CDR3 DNA reads TGTGCCATCAGTGAGGGGGGAGGGGGTACGCAGTATTTT.

This clone was seen more than once but under ten times. This chain uses TRBV11-2 with TRBJ2-5; D is unresolved. This CDR3 comprises 11 residues. Trimming took off 1 base at V and 7 bases at J, with 4 bases between the two ends. Germline values: CDR1 SGHAT, CDR2 FQNNGV. As DNA, the CDR3 is TGTGCCAGCAGCTTAGCTGTGACCCAGTACTTC. Translating it yields CASSLAVTQYF.

This clone was counted a few times. This rearrangement joins TRBV7-8 to TRBJ1-2; D remains unclear. CDR3 length: 13 amino acids. The V end lost 5 bases, the J end lost 8 bases, and 15 bases lay between the germline ends. Germline CDR1 and CDR2: SGHVS and FQNEAQ. This CDR3 reads CASSPRGGRGYTF. CDR3 bases: TGTGCCAGCAGCCCCCGAGGCGGTAGAGGCTACACCTTC.

This clone turned up a few times. The rearrangement links TRBV7-9 to TRBJ2-3, with D hard to call. The CDR3 spans 13 residues. V gave up 1 base and J gave up 4 bases, with 6 bases separating them. Germline V gene data show CDR1 as SEHNR and CDR2 as FQNEAQ (reference sequence). The DNA for the CDR3 is TGTGCCAGCAGCTTAGACATGCCAGATACGCAGTATTTT. Translating gives CASSLDMPDTQYF.

The chain uses TRBV4-3 and TRBJ2-3, with 9 positions matching TRBD2. Germline V gives CDR1 LGHNA, CDR2 YSLEER. This CDR3 is 16 amino acids long. Unmatched junction bases numbered 9, after V lost 5 bases and J lost 3 bases. The CDR3, as DNA: TGCGCCAGCAGCTCCCTAGCGGGGAGTAGGACAGATACGCAGTATTTT. Protein sequence: CASSSLAGSRTDTQYF.

V is TRBV28 and J is TRBJ1-6; 9 positions agree with TRBD1. The CDR3 consists of 19 residues. V was clipped by 6 bases and J by 0 bases; unmatched bases: 12. The germline gives CDR1 MDHEN, CDR2 SYDVKM. The CDR3 DNA sequence: TGTGCCAGCAGGCCCAGACAGGGGGTGCTGAGCTCCTATAATTCACCCCTCCACTTT. Protein: CASRPRQGVLSSYNSPLHF.

The rearrangement joins TRBV5-4 to TRBJ2-3; D perhaps matches TRBD2 (5 bases). V dropped 0 bases and J dropped 3 bases, with 11 bases sitting between them. This CDR3 is 15 amino acids long. Per germline, CDR1 SGHNT and CDR2 YYREEE (reference sequence). This chain's CDR3 is CASSLDPRGTDTQYF. The CDR3 DNA reads as TGTGCCAGCAGCTTGGACCCCCGAGGGACAGATACGCAGTATTTT.

The chain employs TRBV6-5 and TRBJ1-1; a weak D match, TRBD1 (5 bases). This CDR3 has 15 amino acids. Germline loops: CDR1 MNHEY, CDR2 SVGAGI. The germline V and J ends were trimmed by 6 bases and 2 bases, with 16 bases remaining between them. The CDR3 sequence is CASSRETGVNTEAFF. In nucleotides, the CDR3 is TGTGCCAGCAGCCGCGAAACAGGAGTCAACACTGAAGCTTTCTTT.

The genes are TRBV18 and TRBJ2-7; the D gene is possibly TRBD2 (5 bases). The CDR3 length is 13 residues. Germline V lookup: CDR1 KGHSH, CDR2 LQKENI. V gave up 5 bases and J gave up 3 bases, with 11 bases separating them. The DNA for the CDR3 is TGTGCCAGCTCAGGACTGGGTAGCTACGAGCAGTACTTC. This sequence encodes CASSGLGSYEQYF.

The chain recombines TRBV2 with TRBJ1-4, with D possibly TRBD1 on 5 matching bases. The germline CDR1 and CDR2 sequences are SNHLY and FYNNEI. This CDR3 comprises 15 residues. V was pared by 6 bases and J by 3 bases, with 14 bases between. DNA of the CDR3: TGTGCCAGCAGGGTCGACAGCGCCGCTAATGAAAAACTGTTTTTT. Residues: CASRVDSAANEKLFF.

V and J are TRBV7-9 and TRBJ1-3; 7 bases match TRBD1. V lost 5 bases and J lost 0; bases outside the gene matches: 4. There are 15 residues in the CDR3. Germline assignment: CDR1 SEHNR and CDR2 FQNEAQ (reference sequence). This CDR3 is CASSESGGSGNTIYF. The DNA for the CDR3 is TGTGCCAGCAGCGAATCAGGGGGCTCTGGAAACACCATATATTTT.

The chain recombines TRBV6-2 or TRBV6-3 with TRBJ2-1, with 12 bases matching TRBD2. This CDR3 contains 17 residues. From germline, CDR1 is MNHEY and CDR2 SVGEGT. J gave up 4 bases and V 2 bases, and 6 bases lay outside the gene matches. The CDR3 region is CASSYPSSGGAYNEQFF. DNA for the CDR3: TGTGCCAGCAGTTACCCCTCTAGCGGGGGGGCTTACAATGAGCAGTTCTTC.

J is TRBJ2-3 and V is TRBV29-1, with 10 bases lining up with TRBD1. The trim removed 4 bases at V and 5 bases at J, leaving 6 bases unmatched. The CDR3 covers 14 residues. Germline CDR1 and CDR2: SQVTM and ANQGSEA. The CDR3 DNA reads TGCAGCGTTGCGACAGGGGGCCCAGGAGATACGCAGTATTTT. Its translation: CSVATGGPGDTQYF.

The chain couples TRBV9 to TRBJ2-2, with 7 bases fitting TRBD1. The CDR3 contains 15 residues. The junction had 3 bases not matched to a gene; V was cut back by 0 bases and J by 4 bases. Germline CDR1 SGDLS, CDR2 YYNGEE. The CDR3 bases are TGTGCCAGCAGCGTAGGACAGGGATCCACCGGGGAGCTGTTTTTT. It is translated as CASSVGQGSTGELFF.

This clone has just one count. This chain connects TRBV7-6 to TRBJ2-7; D might be TRBD1 (6 bases). There are 15 residues in the CDR3. V lost 1 base and J 3 bases, leaving 13 bases between the germline ends. Germline assignment: CDR1 SGHVS and CDR2 FNYEAQ. CDR3 loop: CASSLGAGVDYEQYF. CDR3 DNA: TGTGCCAGCAGCTTAGGGGCAGGGGTGGACTACGAGCAGTACTTC.